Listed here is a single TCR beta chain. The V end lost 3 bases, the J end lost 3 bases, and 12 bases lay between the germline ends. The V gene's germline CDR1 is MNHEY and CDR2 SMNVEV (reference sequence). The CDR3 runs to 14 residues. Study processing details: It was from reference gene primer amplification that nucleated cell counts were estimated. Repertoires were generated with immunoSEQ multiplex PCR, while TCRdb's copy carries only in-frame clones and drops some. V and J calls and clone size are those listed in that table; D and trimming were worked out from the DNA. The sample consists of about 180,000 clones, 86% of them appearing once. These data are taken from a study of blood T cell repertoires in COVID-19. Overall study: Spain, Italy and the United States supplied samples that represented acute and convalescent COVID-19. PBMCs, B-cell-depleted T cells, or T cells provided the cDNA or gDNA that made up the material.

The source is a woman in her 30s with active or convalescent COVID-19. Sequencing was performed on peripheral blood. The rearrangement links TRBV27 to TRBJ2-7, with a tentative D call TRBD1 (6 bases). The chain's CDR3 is CASSFLGGNYEQYF. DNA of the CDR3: TGTGCCAGCAGTTTTCTAGGGGGAAACTACGAGCAGTACTTC.